These T cell receptor beta chains were read from a single sample in a study of CD8+ T cells in alopecia areata. Only in-frame clones appear in the TCRdb table, and some are missing; sequencing was by immunoSEQ multiplex PCR. The profile shows fewer than 250,000 clones, 50% to 70% of them singletons. The specimen comprised CD4+ T cells sorted from blood, sampled at week 0. These receptors originate from a human donor with alopecia areata. The CDR3 runs from the conserved cysteine through the conserved F or W. The D gene is left open where the match is weak. Only some rows state a clone size, as once, few, many or a class for expanded clones.

few	TRBD2	TRBJ2-3	TRBV11-2	TGTGCCAGCAGCTCCGGACTAGCGGGAGGGAATACGCAGTATTTT	CASSSGLAGGNTQYF
once	.	TRBJ2-1	TRBV7-2	TGTGCCAGCAGCTTAGTGGCAGAGAGCTCCTACAATGAGCAGTTCTTC	CASSLVAESSYNEQFF
few	TRBD2	TRBJ2-7	TRBV2	TGTGCCAGCAGTGGCGCTAGCGGGGAGTACGAGCAGTACTTC	CASSGASGEYEQYF
.	TRBD1	TRBJ1-2	TRBV4-1	TGCGCCAGCAGCGGACAGGGCTATGGCTACACCTTC	CASSGQGYGYTF
once	TRBD2	TRBJ2-7	TRBV5-1	TGCGCCAGCAGTTTGCGCACTAGCGGGGGTAAATTGGAGCAGTACTTC	CASSLRTSGGKLEQYF
.	.	TRBJ1-2	TRBV15	TGTGCCACCAGCAGAGCGCGGGGGGCTAACTATGGCTACACCTTC	CATSRARGANYGYTF
.	.	TRBJ2-6	TRBV9	TGTGCCAGCAGCGGGATCTCTGGGGCCAACGTCCTGACTTTC	CASSGISGANVLTF
.	TRBD2	TRBJ2-1	TRBV2	TGTGCCAGCAAGCCCGGGACTAGCGGTTACAATGAGCAGTTCTTC	CASKPGTSGYNEQFF
.	.	TRBJ1-2	TRBV7-9	TGTGCCAGCAGCTTTTTACCAGGGACCTATGGCTACACCTTC	CASSFLPGTYGYTF
.	.	TRBJ1-2	TRBV5-1	TGCGCCAGCAGCTTGGCGATAGCTGGATCTAACTATGGCTACACCTTC	CASSLAIAGSNYGYTF
.	TRBD2	TRBJ2-1	TRBV11-2	TGTGCCAGCAGAACACCTAGCGGGGGATCACATTCCTACAATGAGCAGTTCTTC	CASRTPSGGSHSYNEQFF
.	TRBD1	TRBJ2-3	TRBV5-1	TGCGCCAGCAGCGAGACAGGGGGAAGTGGCACAGATACGCAGTATTTT	CASSETGGSGTDTQYF
.	.	TRBJ1-2	TRBV6-5	TGTGCCAGCTTCGGTCGGGGGCTTGCCTATGGCTACACCTTC	CASFGRGLAYGYTF
.	TRBD2	TRBJ2-1	TRBV29-1	TGCAGCGTCGTTAGCGGGAGCAATGAGCAGTTCTTC	CSVVSGSNEQFF
.	TRBD2	TRBJ2-1	TRBV5-1	TGCGCCAGCAGCCCCGGGACTAGCGCTTACAATGAGCAGTTCTTC	CASSPGTSAYNEQFF
once	TRBD1	TRBJ2-1	TRBV6-1	TGTGCCAGCTTTGCGCCTGGACAGGGGGGCAATGAGCAGTTCTTC	CASFAPGQGGNEQFF
.	.	TRBJ2-5	TRBV4-1	TGCGCCAGCAGCCAAGTAGCCTCCCAACGCGGGCAAGAGACCCAGTACTTC	CASSQVASQRGQETQYF
few	.	TRBJ2-7	TRBV2	TGTGCCAGCACCGACTCATCCTACGAGCAGTACTTC	CASTDSSYEQYF
.	TRBD1	TRBJ1-1	TRBV6-6	TGTGCCAGCAGGAAAGACAGGGAGGCTGAAGCTTTCTTT	CASRKDREAEAFF
few	TRBD1	TRBJ1-1	TRBV5-1	TGCGCCAGCAGCTTCGGGACAGGGGAGGGAACTGAAGCTTTCTTT	CASSFGTGEGTEAFF
.	TRBD1	TRBJ2-7	TRBV7-9	TGTGCCAGCAGCTTCGGGACAGGACTCTACGAGCAGTACTTC	CASSFGTGLYEQYF
.	TRBD2	TRBJ2-7	TRBV29-1	TGCAGCGTTGAAGATCCCACTAGCGGCTCCTACGAGCAGTACTTC	CSVEDPTSGSYEQYF
.	.	TRBJ2-7	TRBV30	TGTGCCTGGAGCGAACAGTTGCCCTCCTACGAGCAGTACTTC	CAWSEQLPSYEQYF
.	.	TRBJ1-6	TRBV6-1	TGTGCCAGCAGTGAAGTGGGCGGCGGGAATTCACCCCTCCACTTT	CASSEVGGGNSPLHF
.	TRBD1	TRBJ1-5	TRBV11-2	TGTGCCAGCAGCTTACAGGGGGCAAGACAGCCCCAGCATTTT	CASSLQGARQPQHF
.	TRBD1	TRBJ2-5	TRBV13	TGTGCCAGCAGCTACAGGGGAGAGACCCAGTACTTC	CASSYRGETQYF
many	.	TRBJ1-2	TRBV14	TGTGCCAGCAGCCAAGTCGTGGGGGGATGGGATGGCTACACCTTC	CASSQVVGGWDGYTF
.	TRBD1	TRBJ1-1	TRBV30	TGTGCCTGGGGCCAGACAGGGGTCGAAGCTTTCTTT	CAWGQTGVEAFF
.	TRBD1	TRBJ1-6	TRBV30	TGTGCCTGGAGCCGTACAGGGGTAAATTCACCCCTCCACTTT	CAWSRTGVNSPLHF